This TCR beta chain stems from a study of neurological immune-mediated disorders. This clonotype was counted many times. Its cognate antigen is unknown. Unsorted libraries were derived from 2 million PBMCs stored at -80 C. V was shortened by 0 bases and J by 5 bases, with 13 bases between the two germline ends. The CDR3 sequence is 16 residues long. In germline, CDR1 is MGHRA, CDR2 YSYEKL. Broader study findings: Levels of TCR clonal expansion peaked in HTLV-1-associated myelopathy and reached their lowest in multiple sclerosis, under those of healthy controls.

Synthesis of cDNA was carried out by template-switch 5'RACE. The reaction used 10-nucleotide random UMIs. TCRdb redid the calling of the 5' RACE reads with MiXCR, one entry per CDR3 protein. The table lists about 79,000 distinct CDR3 sequences, 13% to 15% of them singletons. The source is a woman between 45 and 65 years old in good health. The chain links TRBV4-1 to TRBJ2-2; no reliable D call. The specimen sequenced was PBMCs. The CDR3 loop is CASSQEGQPGTGELFF. CDR3 nucleotides: TGCGCCAGCAGCCAAGAGGGCCAGCCCGGGACCGGGGAGCTGTTTTTT.